This T cell receptor (beta chain) was documented in a study of OX40 agonist ivuxolimab in advanced cancers. With regard to the full study: Ivuxolimab, which targeted the costimulatory receptor OX40 (CD134), was an agonistic, fully human IgG2 monoclonal antibody. Intravenous ivuxolimab was administered to patients every 2 weeks at six dose levels: 0.01, 0.1, 0.3, 1.5, 3 and 10 mg/kg. Of the roughly 52 patients in dose escalation, about 20 had hepatocellular carcinoma, some 15 had melanoma, 9 had renal cell carcinoma and 9 had head and neck cancer. In the dose-escalation cohort, around 80% of patients were male, and the mean age was 60 years with a range of about 20 to 90. Patients were allowed to have had prior anti-PD-1, anti-PD-L1 or anti-CTLA-4 therapy, and less than 45% of the dose-escalation patients had previously received checkpoint inhibitors. Three dose-escalation patients achieved partial responses, one with hepatocellular carcinoma and two with cutaneous melanoma. The purpose of peripheral TCRbeta sequencing was to test whether ivuxolimab changed TCR sequence diversity and led to clonal T-cell expansion. The paper reports the monotherapy dose-escalation portion (N of about 50 patients) of the phase I ivuxolimab trial. Results the study describes overall, beyond this receptor: At doses from 0.1 to 3.0 mg/kg, clonal expansion was seen in both CD4+ and CD8+ blood T cells between baseline and week 6. Low levels of normalized T-cell clonal expansion were also shown by some nonresponding patients. After ivuxolimab, expanded clones were on average more numerous among CD8+ T cells than among CD4+ T cells. Which antigens the clonally expanded peripheral T cells were specific for was not determined. In the 0.1-3.0 mg/kg groups, partial responders had among the lowest normalized peripheral clonal expansion, particularly in CD8+ T cells.

Patients with autoimmune disease history or receiving systemic immunosuppression were excluded from the trial. Peripheral blood for TCR sequencing was drawn from every dose cohort at baseline, at cycle 4 day 1 and at cycle 7 day 1. Samples came from an open-label, multicenter, first-in-human phase I dose-escalation trial of ivuxolimab. Adults with locally advanced or metastatic melanoma, renal cell, hepatocellular, or head and neck squamous cell carcinoma were enrolled in the trial. Before TCR sequencing, CD4+ T cells and CD8+ T cells were sorted from peripheral blood as separate populations. In regard to this clone: Its target antigen remains unknown. Within one base of it there is no much larger clone, and no base qualities were kept.

The CDR3 covers 15 residues, taking in both the cysteine and the phenylalanine. Only CDR3 DNA remains: 45 bases, in frame from the first base. Trimming leaves V shorter by 5 bases and J shorter by 7 bases, with the junction holding 10 bases beyond the gene matches. The CDR1 and CDR2 encoded by the germline V gene are SGHTA and FQGNSA. Genomic DNA was extracted from sorted cells for sequencing of the TCRbeta CDR3 region. The immunoSEQ Assay was used to sequence the TCRbeta CDR3 regions. TCRdb limited this immuneACCESS table to in-frame rearrangements with V and J called. A share of clones is missing; checked studies link under half to unresolved V genes, and the rest is unexplained. Within this sample are 55,000 to 70,000 clones, with over 80% of them counted one time only. The ten most abundant clones make up around 4.3% of the sample.

The V and J genes are TRBV7-2 and TRBJ1-2; a stretch of 10 junction bases matches TRBD1. This clonotype originated in an adult with an advanced solid tumor such as melanoma, head and neck, liver or kidney cancer. Sequences were derived from CD4+ or CD8+ T cells sorted from blood, sampled in a trial of the OX40 agonist ivuxolimab. The CDR3 region: CASSGDGTGAGGYTF. The bases read TGTGCCAGCAGCGGGGACGGGACAGGGGCGGGTGGCTACACCTTC. The CDR3, completed at both ends by the reference TRBV7-2 and TRBJ1-2 genes, gives the full variable domain GAGVSQSPSNKVTEKGKDVELRCDPISGHTALYWYRQSLGQGLEFLIYFQGNSAPDKSGLPSDRFSAERTGGSVSTLTIQRTQQEDSAVYLCASSGDGTGAGGYTFGSGTRLTVV.